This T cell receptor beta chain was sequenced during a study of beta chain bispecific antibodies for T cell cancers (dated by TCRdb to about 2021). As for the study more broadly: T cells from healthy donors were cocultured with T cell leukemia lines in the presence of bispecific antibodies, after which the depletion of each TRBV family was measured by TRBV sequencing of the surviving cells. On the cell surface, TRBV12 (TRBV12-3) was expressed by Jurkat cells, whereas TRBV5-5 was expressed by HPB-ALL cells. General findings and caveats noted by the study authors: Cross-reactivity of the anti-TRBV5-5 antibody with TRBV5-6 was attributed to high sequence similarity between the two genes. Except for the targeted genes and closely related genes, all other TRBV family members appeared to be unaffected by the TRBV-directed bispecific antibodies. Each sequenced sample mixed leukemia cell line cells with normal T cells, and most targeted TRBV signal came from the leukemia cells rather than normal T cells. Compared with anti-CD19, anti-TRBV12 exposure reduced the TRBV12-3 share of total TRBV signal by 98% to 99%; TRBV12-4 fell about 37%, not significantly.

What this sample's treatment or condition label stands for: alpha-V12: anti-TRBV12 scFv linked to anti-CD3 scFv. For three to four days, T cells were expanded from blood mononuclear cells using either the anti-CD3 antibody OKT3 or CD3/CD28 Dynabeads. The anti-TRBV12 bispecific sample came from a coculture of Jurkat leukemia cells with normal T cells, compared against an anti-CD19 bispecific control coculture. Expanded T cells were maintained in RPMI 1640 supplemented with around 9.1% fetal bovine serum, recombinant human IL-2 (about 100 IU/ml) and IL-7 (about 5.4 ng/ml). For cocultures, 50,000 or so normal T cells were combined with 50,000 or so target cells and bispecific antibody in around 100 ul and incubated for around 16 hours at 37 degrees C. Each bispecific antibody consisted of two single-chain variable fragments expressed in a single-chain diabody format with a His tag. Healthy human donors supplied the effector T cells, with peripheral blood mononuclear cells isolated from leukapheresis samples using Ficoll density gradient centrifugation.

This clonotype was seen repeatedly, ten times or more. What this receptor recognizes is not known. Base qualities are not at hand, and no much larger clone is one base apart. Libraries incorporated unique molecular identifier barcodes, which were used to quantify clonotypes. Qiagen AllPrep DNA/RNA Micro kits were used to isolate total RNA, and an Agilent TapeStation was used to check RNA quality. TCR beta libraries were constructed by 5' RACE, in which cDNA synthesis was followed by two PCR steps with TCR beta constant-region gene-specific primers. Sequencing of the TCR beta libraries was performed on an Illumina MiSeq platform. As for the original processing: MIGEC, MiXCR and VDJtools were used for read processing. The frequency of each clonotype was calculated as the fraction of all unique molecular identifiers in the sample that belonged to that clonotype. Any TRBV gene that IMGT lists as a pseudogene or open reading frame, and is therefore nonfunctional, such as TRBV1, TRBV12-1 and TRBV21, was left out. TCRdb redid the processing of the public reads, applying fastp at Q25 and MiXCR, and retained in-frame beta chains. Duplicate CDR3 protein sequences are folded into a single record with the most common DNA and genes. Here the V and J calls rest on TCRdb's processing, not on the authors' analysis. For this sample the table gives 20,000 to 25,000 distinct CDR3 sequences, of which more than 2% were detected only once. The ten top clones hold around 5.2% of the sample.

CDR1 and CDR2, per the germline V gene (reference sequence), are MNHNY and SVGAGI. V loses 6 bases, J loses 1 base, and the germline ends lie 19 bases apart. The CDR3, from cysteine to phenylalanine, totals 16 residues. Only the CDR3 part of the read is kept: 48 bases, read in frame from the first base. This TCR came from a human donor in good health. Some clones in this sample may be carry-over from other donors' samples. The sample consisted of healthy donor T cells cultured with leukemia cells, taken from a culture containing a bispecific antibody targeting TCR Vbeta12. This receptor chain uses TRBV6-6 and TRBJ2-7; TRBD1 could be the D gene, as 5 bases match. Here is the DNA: TGTGCCAGCAGCCCATCACCCCAGGGTTATTCCTACGAGCAGTACTTC. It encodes CASSPSPQGYSYEQYF.